This TCR beta chain was profiled in a study of cytomegalovirus exposure and HLA in healthy donors. Study-level background: Among the 370 or so donors who were genotyped, 81% fell in the genetic ancestry cluster that is associated with self-reported Caucasian donors. Study results and limitations: Previous analysis showed most TCR beta V segments were productive about 87% or about 30% of the time. In a later analysis, common viral pathogens appeared linked to several of the most significant clusters.

With respect to this clone: Its antigen is still unknown.

The study ran its PCR with 60 Vbeta and 13 Jbeta primers. Some clones are missing from TCRdb's copy, which holds only in-frame ones; the method was immunoSEQ multiplex PCR. This sample lists about 100,000 clones; its ten largest clones have under 0.7%. The sequencing sample was made of PBMCs. The receptor's source is a man in his forties or fifties in good health and CMV-seronegative.

DNA for the CDR3: TGTGCCAGTAGTATTTTTCCCGGGAGTGGGGCCAACGTCCTGACTTTC. Translated: CASSIFPGSGANVLTF. This rearrangement joins TRBV19 to TRBJ2-6, with TRBD2 as a possible D gene (6 bases). Germline CDR1 reads LNHDA; CDR2 reads SQIVND (reference sequence). V gave up 3 bases and J gave up 3 bases, with 12 bases separating them. CDR3 length: 16 amino acids. Full variable domain (missing parts from reference TRBV19 and TRBJ2-6): DGGITQSPKYLFRKEGQNVTLSCEQNLNHDAMYWYRQDPGQGLRLIYYSQIVNDFQKGDIAEGYSVSREKKESFPLTVTSAQKNPTAFYLCASSIFPGSGANVLTFGAGSRLTVL.